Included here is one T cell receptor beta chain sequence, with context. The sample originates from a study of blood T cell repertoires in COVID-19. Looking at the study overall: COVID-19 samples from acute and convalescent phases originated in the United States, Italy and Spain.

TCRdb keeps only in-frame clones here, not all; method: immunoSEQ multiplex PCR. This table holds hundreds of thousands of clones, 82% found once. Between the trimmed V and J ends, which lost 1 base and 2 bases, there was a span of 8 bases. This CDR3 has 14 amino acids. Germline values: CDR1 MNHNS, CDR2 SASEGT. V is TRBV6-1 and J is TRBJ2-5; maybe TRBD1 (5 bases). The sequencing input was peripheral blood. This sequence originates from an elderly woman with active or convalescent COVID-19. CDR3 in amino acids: CASSEVTAQETQYF. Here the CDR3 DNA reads TGTGCCAGCAGTGAAGTGACAGCTCAAGAGACCCAGTACTTC.